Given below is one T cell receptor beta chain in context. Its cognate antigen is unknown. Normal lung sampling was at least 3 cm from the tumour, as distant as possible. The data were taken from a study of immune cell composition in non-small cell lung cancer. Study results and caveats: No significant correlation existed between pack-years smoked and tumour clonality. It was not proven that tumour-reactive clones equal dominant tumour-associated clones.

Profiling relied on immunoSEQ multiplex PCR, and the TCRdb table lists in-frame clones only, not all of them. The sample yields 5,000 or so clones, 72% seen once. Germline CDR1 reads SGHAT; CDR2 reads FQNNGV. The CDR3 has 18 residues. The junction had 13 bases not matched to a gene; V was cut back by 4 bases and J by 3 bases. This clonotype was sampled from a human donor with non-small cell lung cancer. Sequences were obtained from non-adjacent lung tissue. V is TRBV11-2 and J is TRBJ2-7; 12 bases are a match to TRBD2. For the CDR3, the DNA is TGTGCCAGCAGCTCCGGACTAGCGGGAATTTACTATCGCTACGAGCAGTACTTC. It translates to CASSSGLAGIYYRYEQYF.